The TCR beta chain under discussion was sequenced for a study of blood T cell repertoires in COVID-19. The method was immunoSEQ multiplex PCR; TCRdb's version includes in-frame clones alone and lacks a portion of them. Of nearly 250,000 clones detected, roughly 82% appear once; the ten largest clones hold around 1.9%. Germline CDR1 LGHDT, CDR2 YNNKEL (reference sequence). There are 14 residues in the CDR3. Trimming took off 1 base at V and 4 bases at J, with 10 bases between the two ends. V is TRBV3-1 (or the pseudogene TRBV3-2) and J is TRBJ1-1; D is unresolved. The sample taken for sequencing was PBMCs or T cells enriched from blood (not recorded which). This receptor was obtained from a woman between 50 and 59 years old who had recovered from COVID-19. The CDR3 loop reads CASSQVHGSTEAFF. CDR3 in DNA: TGTGCCAGCAGCCAAGTTCACGGGTCCACTGAAGCTTTCTTT.